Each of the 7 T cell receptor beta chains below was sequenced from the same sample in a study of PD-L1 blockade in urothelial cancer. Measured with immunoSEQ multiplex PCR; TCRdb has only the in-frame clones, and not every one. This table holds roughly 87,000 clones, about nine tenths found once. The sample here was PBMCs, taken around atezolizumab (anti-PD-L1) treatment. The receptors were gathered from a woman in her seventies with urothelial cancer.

The CDR3 coding sequence is TGTGCCAGCAGCCAAGTTCGGGGGGTACGAGGCCAAGAGACCCAGTACTTC. This encodes CASSQVRGVRGQETQYF. J is TRBJ2-5 and V is TRBV14; 7 nucleotides align to TRBD2. The CDR3 runs 17 residues. The germline gives CDR1 SGHDN, CDR2 FVKESK. V gave up 1 base and J gave up 1 base; unmatched junction bases: 9.

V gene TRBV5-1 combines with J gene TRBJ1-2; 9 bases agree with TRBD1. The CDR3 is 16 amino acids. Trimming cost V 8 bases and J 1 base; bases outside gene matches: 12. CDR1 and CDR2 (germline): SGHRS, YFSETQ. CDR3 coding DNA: TGCGCCAGTACTCCTGGGGGACAGGGATATAACTATGGCTACACCTTC. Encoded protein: CASTPGGQGYNYGYTF.

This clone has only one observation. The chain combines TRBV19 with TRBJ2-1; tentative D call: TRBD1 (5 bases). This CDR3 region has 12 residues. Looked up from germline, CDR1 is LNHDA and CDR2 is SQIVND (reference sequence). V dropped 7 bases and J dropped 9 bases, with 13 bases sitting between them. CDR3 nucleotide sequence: TGTGCCAGTACTGGCAGGGATCGTGAGCAGTTCTTC. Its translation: CASTGRDREQFF.

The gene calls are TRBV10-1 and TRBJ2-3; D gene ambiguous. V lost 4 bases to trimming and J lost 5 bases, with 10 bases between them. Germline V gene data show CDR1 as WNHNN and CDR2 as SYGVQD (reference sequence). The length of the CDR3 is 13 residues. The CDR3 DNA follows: TGCGCCAGCAGTGTTCGGGTGCGAGATACGCAGTATTTT. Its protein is CASSVRVRDTQYF.

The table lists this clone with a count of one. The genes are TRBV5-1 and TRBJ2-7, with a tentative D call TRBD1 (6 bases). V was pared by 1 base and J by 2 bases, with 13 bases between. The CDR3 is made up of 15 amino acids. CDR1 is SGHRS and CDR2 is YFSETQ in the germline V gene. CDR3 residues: CASSLWSGDAYEQYF. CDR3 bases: TGCGCCAGCAGCTTGTGGTCAGGGGATGCCTACGAGCAGTACTTC.

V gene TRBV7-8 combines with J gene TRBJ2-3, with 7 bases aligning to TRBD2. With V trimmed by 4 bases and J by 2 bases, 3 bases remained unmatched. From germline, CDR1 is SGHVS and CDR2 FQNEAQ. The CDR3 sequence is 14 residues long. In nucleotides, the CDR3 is TGTGCCAGCAGCTGGGGGGGGGTCACAGATACGCAGTATTTT. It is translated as CASSWGGVTDTQYF.

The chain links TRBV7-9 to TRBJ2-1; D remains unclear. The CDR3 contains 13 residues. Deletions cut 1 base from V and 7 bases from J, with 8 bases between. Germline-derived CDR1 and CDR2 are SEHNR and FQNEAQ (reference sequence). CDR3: CASSLEAVNEQFF. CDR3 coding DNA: TGTGCCAGCAGCTTAGAGGCGGTTAATGAGCAGTTCTTC. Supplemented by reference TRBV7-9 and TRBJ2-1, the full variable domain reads DTGVSQNPRHKITKRGQNVTFRCDPISEHNRLYWYRQTLGQGPEFLTYFQNEAQLEKSRLLSDRFSAERPKGSFSTLEIQRTEQGDSAMYLCASSLEAVNEQFFGPGTRLTVL.